One and the same sample provided the 21 T cell receptor beta chains below, sequenced in a study of CD8+CD57+ T cells in acquired aplastic anemia. All sequencing subjects had displayed CD8+CD57+ cell expansion on flow cytometry. Genomic DNA, serving as template, underwent TCR beta VDJ and CDR3 profiling. A single record per CDR3 protein comes from TCRdb applying MiXCR to the reads. The table shows tens of thousands of distinct CDR3 sequences, with 60% to 70% occurring only once. Material for sequencing was sorted CD4+, CD8+, or CD8+CD57+ T cells (not recorded which) from PBMCs. The receptors shown here come from a human donor with aplastic anemia.

The V and J genes are TRBV29-1 and TRBJ1-2, with D possibly TRBD1 on 6 matching bases. The V end lost 6 bases, the J end lost 4 bases, and 18 bases lay between the germline ends. Germline V lookup: CDR1 SQVTM, CDR2 ANQGSEA. The CDR3 sequence is 14 residues long. CDR3 nucleotides: TGCAGCGTCGCCGGGACAAGGGCTGGCTATGGCTACACCTTC. Residues: CSVAGTRAGYGYTF.

This clonotype was observed a handful of times. The chain uses TRBV7-8 and TRBJ2-5; D is ambiguous. This CDR3 region has 10 residues. Trimming took off 4 bases at V and 7 bases at J, with 4 bases between the two ends. Germline CDR1 is SGHVS and CDR2 is FQNEAQ. The CDR3 region is CASSWGTQYF. CDR3 nucleotides: TGTGCCAGCAGCTGGGGGACCCAGTACTTC.

The CDR3 region has the DNA TGTGCCACCAGCTTGGAGGTAGCGGGAGGGCGGGAGCAGTACTTC. Encoded protein: CATSLEVAGGREQYF. The chain recombines TRBV15 with TRBJ2-7, with 11 positions matching TRBD2. The V segment lost 5 bases and the J segment 7 bases; nucleotides outside the gene matches: 10. Per the germline V gene, CDR1 is LNHNV and CDR2 is YYDKDF (reference sequence). The CDR3 covers 15 residues.

The table lists this clonotype with many counts. V usage is TRBV7-2 and J usage is TRBJ2-7, with D possibly matching TRBD2 (6 bases). V lost 1 base to trimming and J lost 3 bases, with 13 bases between them. CDR3 size: 15 residues. The germline CDR1 and CDR2 sequences are SGHTA and FQGNSA. DNA of the CDR3: TGTGCCAGCAGCTTAGGGGCTAGCGAGGGCTACGAGCAGTACTTC. Translating it yields CASSLGASEGYEQYF.

V is TRBV12-3 or TRBV12-4 and J is TRBJ1-1; D gene uncertain. Trimming cost V 2 bases and J 6 bases, with 7 bases left between them. The CDR3 consists of 12 residues. The CDR3 is CASSLIRAEAFF. The DNA for the CDR3 is TGTGCCAGCAGTTTAATTAGGGCTGAAGCTTTCTTT.

This clonotype was seen a handful of times. The J gene is TRBJ1-1, the V gene TRBV5-1; TRBD1 might be the D (5 bases). V was cut by 8 bases and J by 0 bases, with 20 bases left in between. The CDR3 runs 16 residues. Per germline, CDR1 SGHRS and CDR2 YFSETQ. The chain's CDR3 is CARSPLTQEVNTEAFF. The CDR3 nucleotides read TGCGCCAGAAGCCCACTAACACAGGAAGTGAACACTGAAGCTTTCTTT.

The chain links TRBV10-1 to TRBJ1-5; 7 nucleotides align to TRBD1. This CDR3 region has 17 residues. Germline V gives CDR1 WNHNN, CDR2 SYGVQD (reference sequence). Trimming removed 0 bases from V and 0 bases from J; junction bases left unmatched: 5. The CDR3 DNA is TGCGCCAGCAGTGAGTCGGGGACAGTTTATAGCAATCAGCCCCAGCATTTT. This encodes CASSESGTVYSNQPQHF.

This rearrangement joins TRBV10-3 to TRBJ2-7; D is uncertain. V lost 4 bases to trimming and J lost 3 bases, with 7 bases between them. The CDR3 spans 12 residues. Germline CDR1 and CDR2: ENHRY and SYGVKD. The CDR3 DNA follows: TGTGCCATCAGTGCAGGAAACTACGAGCAGTACTTC. Its translation is CAISAGNYEQYF.

The chain carries TRBV10-3 and TRBJ1-2; unclear D gene. Germline V gene sequence: CDR1 ENHRY, CDR2 SYGVKD. This CDR3 is built from 15 residues. Trimming pared 4 bases from V and 0 bases from J, leaving 12 bases between. As DNA, the CDR3 is TGTGCCATCAGTGCCGGGGTGGCAGCTAACTATGGCTACACCTTC. Translated: CAISAGVAANYGYTF.

The CDR3: CASQGQGYEQYF. The CDR3 coding sequence is TGCGCCAGCCAGGGACAAGGTTACGAGCAGTACTTC. The V call is TRBV5-1, the J call TRBJ2-7; the D gene is possibly TRBD1 (6 bases). The CDR3 spans 12 residues. The germline V gene encodes CDR1 SGHRS and CDR2 YFSETQ. V lost 7 bases and J lost 4, with 12 bases in between.

In its sample, this clonotype was seen once. One end of the junction does not line up with germline, which may come from a read error. The V call is TRBV5-1, the J call TRBJ2-5, with D perhaps matching TRBD2 (5 bases). The CDR3 has 15 residues. Germline V gives CDR1 SGHRS, CDR2 YFSETQ. The CDR3 DNA reads as TGCGCCAGCAGCTTTGCCGGGATGAGCGGAGAGATCCAGTACTTC. It is translated as CASSFAGMSGEIQYF. Full variable domain (missing parts from reference TRBV5-1 and TRBJ2-5): KAGVTQTPRYLIKTRGQQVTLSCSPISGHRSVSWYQQTPGQGLQFLFEYFSETQRNKGNFPGRFSGRQFSNSRSEMNVSTLELGDSALYLCASSFAGMSGEIQYFGPGTRLLVL.

To note about this clonotype: The junction shows a germline mismatch at one end, possibly a read error. The genes are TRBV11-2 and TRBJ1-2; D may be TRBD1 (5 bases). Germline V gives CDR1 SGHAT, CDR2 FQNNGV. This CDR3 is built from 15 residues. The CDR3 sequence is CASSPPGPRFYGYAF. CDR3 DNA: TGTGCCAGCAGCCCCCCGGGGCCCCGGTTCTATGGCTACGCCTTC.

The rearrangement links TRBV15 to TRBJ1-2; D uncertain. V lost 3 bases and J lost 6, with 14 bases in between. The germline V gene encodes CDR1 LNHNV and CDR2 YYDKDF (reference sequence). There are 14 residues in the CDR3. This CDR3 is CATSRKGMWDGYTF. CDR3 nucleotides: TGTGCCACCAGCAGGAAAGGGATGTGGGATGGCTACACCTTC.

The chain is built from TRBV6-1 and TRBJ1-5; TRBD1 might be the D (5 bases). This CDR3 region has 14 residues. Between the trimmed V and J ends, which lost 7 bases and 0 bases, there was a span of 10 bases. Germline loops: CDR1 MNHNS, CDR2 SASEGT. CDR3 coding DNA: TGTGCCAGCATCCGTGACAGTAGCAATCAGCCCCAGCATTTT. Its protein is CASIRDSSNQPQHF.

V gene TRBV29-1 combines with J gene TRBJ1-2; D perhaps matches TRBD1 (5 bases). Deletions cut 7 bases from V and 9 bases from J, with 15 bases between. Germline lookup yields CDR1 SQVTM and CDR2 ANQGSEA. This CDR3 is 11 amino acids long. The CDR3 reads CSAGGGGSYTF. In DNA, the CDR3 is TGCAGCGCCGGGGGGGGGGGTAGCTACACCTTC.

V gene TRBV6-1 combines with J gene TRBJ1-5; tentative D call: TRBD1 (5 bases). The CDR3 is 16 residues long. Trimming shortened V by 1 base and J by 4 bases, and 14 bases separated the two germline ends. Germline lookup yields CDR1 MNHNS and CDR2 SASEGT. The CDR3 DNA is TGTGCCAGCAGTGAAGGGACTCAGGGACGGAATCAGCCCCAGCATTTT. It translates to CASSEGTQGRNQPQHF.

The chain employs TRBV29-1 and TRBJ1-2, with D possibly matching TRBD1 (5 bases). Trimming cost V 7 bases and J 4 bases, with 22 bases left between them. The germline CDR1 and CDR2 sequences are SQVTM and ANQGSEA. The CDR3 sequence is 15 residues long. CDR3 DNA: TGCAGCGCCCCCCAAACCCGACGGGACCCCTATGGCTACACCTTC. It translates to CSAPQTRRDPYGYTF.

The J gene is TRBJ1-2, the V gene TRBV2; D not resolved. CDR1 SNHLY and CDR2 FYNNEI come from the germline V gene. Trimming shortened V by 3 bases and J by 4 bases, and 9 bases separated the two germline ends. CDR3 length equals 13 residues. The CDR3 protein is CASSEVLGYGYTF. The CDR3 DNA follows: TGTGCCAGCAGTGAGGTCCTAGGCTATGGCTACACCTTC.

With regard to this clonotype: Relative to the germline gene, one junction end is altered; a read error may explain this. The chain uses TRBV6-1 and TRBJ2-2, with TRBD2 matching over 7 bases. Germline lookup yields CDR1 MNHNS and CDR2 SASEGT. CDR3 size: 15 residues. For the CDR3, the DNA is TGTGCCAGCAGTGGGAGCGGGGAGAACACCGGGGTGCTGTTTTTT. It is translated as CASSGSGENTGVLFF.

The rearrangement uses TRBV29-1 and TRBJ1-1; 9 nucleotides agree with TRBD1. Germline loops: CDR1 SQVTM, CDR2 ANQGSEA. This CDR3 region has 11 residues. J lost 10 bases, V lost 6 bases, and 6 bases had no gene match. CDR3 sequence (DNA): TGCAGCGTCCCGAAACAGGGGGCAGCTTTCTTT. This translates into CSVPKQGAAFF.

This chain connects TRBV24-1 to TRBJ2-5, with no clear D. Germline CDR1 is KGHDR and CDR2 is SFDVKD. V lost 4 bases and J lost 2, with 4 bases in between. This CDR3 has 12 amino acids. CDR3 in DNA: TGTGCCACCAGTGACTATCAAGAGACCCAGTACTTC. The encoded protein is CATSDYQETQYF.